These 19 T cell receptor beta chains were sequenced from one sample in a study of CD8 T cells in ankylosing spondylitis (dated by TCRdb to between 2016 and 2019). Library construction relied on 5' RACE. Sequencing took place on an Illumina HiSeq 2500. In TCRdb, the public reads were trimmed at Q25 with fastp and aligned with MiXCR, with productive beta chains retained. Merged by CDR3 protein, the rows form single entries marked with the most common genes and DNA. The sample data list about 39,000 distinct CDR3 sequences, and 4% of these were observed just once. The top ten clonotypes cover roughly 4% of the sample. Sequenced sample: blood, either unsorted or a sorted T cell fraction (not recorded which). These receptors originate from a female donor with ankylosing spondylitis or in good health (not recorded which).

This clonotype was counted ten times or more. V is TRBV9 and J is TRBJ2-5, with a possible D match to TRBD1 (5 bases). The CDR3 has 17 residues. The germline gives CDR1 SGDLS, CDR2 YYNGEE. The germline V and J ends were trimmed by 6 bases and 3 bases, with 24 bases remaining between them. This CDR3 reads CASTRYPDSNGKETQYF. The DNA of the CDR3 is TGTGCCAGCACCCGCTATCCAGACAGTAATGGTAAAGAGACCCAGTACTTC.

This clonotype was recorded a few times. The CDR3 spells CASSVELLAGTPYNEQFF. The CDR3, as DNA: TGTGCCAGCAGCGTAGAGTTGCTAGCGGGGACCCCCTACAATGAGCAGTTCTTC. The gene calls are TRBV9 and TRBJ2-1, with 9 positions matching TRBD2. The CDR3 is 18 amino acids. Germline loops: CDR1 SGDLS, CDR2 YYNGEE. The V gene end was trimmed by 0 bases and the J gene end by 2 bases; junction bases not matched to a gene: 9.

This clonotype was seen at least ten times. The J gene is TRBJ1-4, the V gene TRBV9, with 7 bases lining up with TRBD1. Losses at the gene ends were 4 bases for V and 6 bases for J; bases not matched to a gene: 12. Germline V gene lookup returns CDR1 SGDLS and CDR2 YYNGEE. CDR3 size: 16 residues. The CDR3 spells CASSPGDSGGYEKLFF. The CDR3 DNA sequence: TGTGCCAGCAGCCCAGGGGACAGCGGAGGGTATGAAAAACTGTTTTTT.

This clonotype was recorded at least ten times. V gene TRBV9 combines with J gene TRBJ1-3; TRBD1 is a possible D gene (6 bases). The length of the CDR3 is 17 residues. Trimming shortened V by 4 bases and J by 0 bases, and 17 bases separated the two germline ends. CDR1 is SGDLS and CDR2 is YYNGEE in the germline V gene. CDR3 region: CASSPGQTPFSGNTIYF. CDR3 DNA: TGTGCCAGCAGCCCAGGACAGACGCCGTTCTCTGGAAACACCATATATTTT.

This clonotype was picked up many times. J is TRBJ1-2 and V is TRBV9; 9 nucleotides agree with TRBD1. Germline V CDR1 and CDR2: SGDLS, YYNGEE. The CDR3 covers 16 residues. Losses at the gene ends were 6 bases for V and 3 bases for J; bases not matched to a gene: 12. CDR3 sequence (DNA): TGTGCCAGCACGACAGGGGGTAGTCGCGGGGACTATGGCTACACCTTC. This sequence encodes CASTTGGSRGDYGYTF.

The chain carries TRBV9 and TRBJ2-2; 7 bases fit TRBD1. There are 16 residues in the CDR3. The trim removed 3 bases at V and 6 bases at J, leaving 11 bases unmatched. Germline CDR1 reads SGDLS; CDR2 reads YYNGEE. The CDR3 loop reads CASSAWPRGSAGELFF. The CDR3, as DNA: TGTGCCAGCAGCGCCTGGCCCAGGGGGAGTGCCGGGGAGCTGTTTTTT.

This clonotype has at least ten counts. Written as DNA, the CDR3 is TGTGCCAGCAGCGTAGAGGATGAGACCCAGTACTTC. The encoded protein is CASSVEDETQYF. The V and J genes are TRBV9 and TRBJ2-5; D uncertain. The CDR3 has 12 amino acids. The V gene lost 0 bases and the J gene lost 5 bases, with 5 bases spanning the gap. Germline lookup yields CDR1 SGDLS and CDR2 YYNGEE.

At least ten counts were recorded for this clonotype. The chain is built from TRBV9 and TRBJ2-7, with D hard to call. Germline values: CDR1 SGDLS, CDR2 YYNGEE. This CDR3 has 13 amino acids. Trimming took off 0 bases at V and 3 bases at J, with 7 bases between the two ends. Here the CDR3 reads CASSVEGSYEQYF. CDR3 nucleotide sequence: TGTGCCAGCAGCGTAGAAGGAAGCTACGAGCAGTACTTC.

The rearrangement links TRBV9 to TRBJ2-1; 9 bases agree with TRBD2. The germline gives CDR1 SGDLS, CDR2 YYNGEE. The CDR3 contains 15 residues. V lost 3 bases, J lost 4 bases, and 5 bases stayed unmatched. For the CDR3, the DNA is TGTGCCAGCAGCGACTTAGCGGGGGAGTACAATGAGCAGTTCTTC. Translated: CASSDLAGEYNEQFF.

This clonotype came up many times. The chain carries TRBV9 and TRBJ2-2; TRBD2 matches at 11 bases. J gave up 9 bases and V 0 bases, and 4 bases lay outside the gene matches. This CDR3 has 15 residues. The germline V gene has CDR1 SGDLS and CDR2 YYNGEE. CDR3 amino acids: CASSVVAGGPRELFF. The CDR3 DNA follows: TGTGCCAGCAGCGTAGTAGCGGGGGGGCCCCGGGAGCTGTTTTTT.

This clonotype was detected many times. The rearrangement links TRBV9 to TRBJ1-2; 8 bases fit TRBD1. The length of the CDR3 is 17 residues. The ends lost 3 bases at V and 6 bases at J; junction bases unmatched: 16. CDR1 is SGDLS and CDR2 is YYNGEE in the germline V gene. The CDR3 DNA reads TGTGCCAGCAGCGCAACGGGACAGGTGTTTAGAGACGATGGCTACACCTTC. Translated, it gives CASSATGQVFRDDGYTF.

This clonotype was detected many times. This rearrangement joins TRBV9 to TRBJ1-2; 10 bases match TRBD1. This CDR3 has 13 amino acids. With 3 bases clipped from V and 8 bases from J, the junction kept 4 bases outside the gene matches. Germline values: CDR1 SGDLS, CDR2 YYNGEE. CDR3 protein: CASSGGTGEGYTF. The CDR3 DNA reads as TGTGCCAGCAGCGGCGGGACAGGGGAAGGCTACACCTTC. The variable domain in full, with the rest retrieved from reference TRBV9 and TRBJ1-2, is DSGVTQTPKHLITATGQRVTLRCSPRSGDLSVYWYQQSLDQGLQFLIQYYNGEERAKGNILERFSAQQFPDLHSELNLSSLELGDSALYFCASSGGTGEGYTFGSGTRLTVV.

This clonotype was counted many times. The chain links TRBV9 to TRBJ1-2; D is ambiguous. This CDR3 is 15 amino acids long. The ends were cut back, 2 bases at V and 3 bases at J, with 14 bases in the middle. Germline-derived CDR1 and CDR2 are SGDLS and YYNGEE. The CDR3 coding sequence is TGTGCCAGCAGCGTTGGAGAGGAGGGTCACTATGGCTACACCTTC. It codes for CASSVGEEGHYGYTF. Variable domain in full (rest from reference TRBV9 and TRBJ1-2): DSGVTQTPKHLITATGQRVTLRCSPRSGDLSVYWYQQSLDQGLQFLIQYYNGEERAKGNILERFSAQQFPDLHSELNLSSLELGDSALYFCASSVGEEGHYGYTFGSGTRLTVV.

The chain couples TRBV9 to TRBJ1-1; 7 nucleotides line up with TRBD1. CDR1 is SGDLS, CDR2 YYNGEE, per germline. Losses at the gene ends were 1 base for V and 4 bases for J; bases not matched to a gene: 4. This CDR3 is built from 14 residues. The CDR3 reads CASSVRGQSTEAFF. As DNA, the CDR3 is TGTGCCAGCAGCGTAAGGGGGCAATCCACTGAAGCTTTCTTT.

The table lists this clonotype with many counts. CDR3 in amino acids: CASSSDLKGEQYF. In DNA form, the CDR3 reads TGTGCCAGCAGCTCCGACCTCAAAGGCGAGCAGTACTTC. The chain joins TRBV9 to TRBJ2-7; D ambiguous. Germline V CDR1 and CDR2: SGDLS, YYNGEE. CDR3 length: 13 residues. The germline V and J ends were trimmed by 4 bases and 6 bases, with 14 bases remaining between them.

In this sample, this clonotype turned up many times. CDR3 DNA sequence: TGTGCCAGCAGCGTAGCACTAGCGGGGACGTACCAAGAGACCCAGTACTTC. Its protein is CASSVALAGTYQETQYF. The chain uses TRBV9 and TRBJ2-5; 10 nucleotides line up with TRBD2. The CDR3 is 17 residues long. Germline lookup yields CDR1 SGDLS and CDR2 YYNGEE. V was clipped by 0 bases and J by 0 bases; unmatched bases: 5.

This clonotype was observed at least ten times. The V call is TRBV9, the J call TRBJ1-3; D ambiguous. V was shortened by 1 base and J by 0 bases, with 11 bases between the two germline ends. Germline CDR1 reads SGDLS; CDR2 reads YYNGEE. The CDR3 contains 16 residues. CDR3 DNA: TGTGCCAGCAGCGTATTTCCGGGATCCTCTGGAAACACCATATATTTT. The encoded protein is CASSVFPGSSGNTIYF.

The table lists this clonotype with many counts. The rearrangement joins TRBV9 to TRBJ1-4; TRBD1 might be the D (6 bases). Germline V gene lookup returns CDR1 SGDLS and CDR2 YYNGEE. This CDR3 has 15 amino acids. Deletions cut 0 bases from V and 8 bases from J, with 14 bases between. This CDR3 reads CASSVGTAPSEKLFF. The CDR3 nucleotides read TGTGCCAGCAGCGTAGGGACAGCTCCTAGCGAAAAACTGTTTTTT. Supplemented by reference TRBV9 and TRBJ1-4, the full variable domain reads DSGVTQTPKHLITATGQRVTLRCSPRSGDLSVYWYQQSLDQGLQFLIQYYNGEERAKGNILERFSAQQFPDLHSELNLSSLELGDSALYFCASSVGTAPSEKLFFGSGTQLSVL.

Ten or more counts support this clonotype. The rearrangement uses TRBV9 and TRBJ1-1, with D possibly being TRBD1 (5 bases). Looked up from germline, CDR1 is SGDLS and CDR2 is YYNGEE. The CDR3 is 16 residues long. The V gene lost 0 bases and the J gene lost 7 bases, with 19 bases spanning the gap. The CDR3 DNA sequence: TGTGCCAGCAGCGTAGATGACATAGGGGCCGGGGGTGAAGCTTTCTTT. Translating gives CASSVDDIGAGGEAFF.